What follows describes a single TCR beta chain. TCRdb independently ran MiXCR on the RT-PCR reads; one entry per CDR3 protein. The table has 650,000 to 800,000 distinct CDR3 sequences, 12% to 15% seen once. The germline V and J ends were trimmed by 5 bases and 3 bases, with 13 bases remaining between them. The germline V gene has CDR1 ENHRY and CDR2 SYGVKD. The CDR3 runs 14 residues. The rearrangement uses TRBV10-3 and TRBJ1-1; perhaps TRBD1 as D (5 bases). The sequenced sample was memory CD4+ T cells from blood. The TCR sequence derives from a female donor in good health, serving as a healthy control. This CDR3 is CAISTRTIDTEAFF. CDR3 sequence (DNA): TGTGCCATCAGTACCCGGACAATTGACACTGAAGCTTTCTTT.